The entry below describes one TCR beta chain. The target antigen is unknown. The protocol was immunoSEQ multiplex PCR, while the TCRdb copy is restricted to in-frame clones and leaves out a portion. This sample has about 150,000 clones, with about 92% found just once. This entry is derived from a study of OX40 agonist ivuxolimab in advanced cancers. Findings and limits, study-wide: Partial responders treated at 0.1-3.0 mg/kg exhibited clonal expansion among the lowest measured.

Sequencing used CD4+ or CD8+ T cells sorted from blood, obtained in a trial of the OX40 agonist ivuxolimab. This sequence was found in an adult with an advanced solid tumor such as melanoma, head and neck, liver or kidney cancer.

CDR3 sequence (DNA): TGTGCCAGCAGCCCATACACTGAAGCTTTCTTT. Translation: CASSPYTEAFF. This rearrangement joins TRBV5-5 to TRBJ1-1, with D hard to call. V lost 4 bases and J 3 bases, leaving 4 bases between the germline ends. The germline gives CDR1 SGHKS, CDR2 YYEKEE (reference sequence). The CDR3 length is 11 residues.